The next 2 T cell receptor beta chains were all read from a single sample in a study of T cell repertoires in cytomegalovirus infection. One entry per CDR3 protein results from TCRdb running MiXCR on the reads. There are more than 200,000 distinct CDR3 sequences in the sample; less than 9.5% occur only once, and about 15% lies in the top ten. Sequencing was performed on PBMCs. These receptors all stem from a human donor in good health (CMV status not recorded). Some clones in this sample may be carry-over from other donors' samples.

Concerning this clonotype: A much larger clone differs from this one at a single base, so this may be a read error. The chain is built from TRBV20-1 and TRBJ2-5, with a weak D call TRBD2 (6 bases). CDR1 is DFQATT, CDR2 SNEGSKA, per germline (reference sequence). The CDR3 totals 14 residues. V lost 4 bases and J lost 5, with 17 bases in between. The CDR3 nucleotides are TGCAGTGCTACTGATGGGGACTCCCATGAGACCCAGTACTTC. It translates to CSATDGDSHETQYF.

This clonotype was seen ten or more times. CDR3 sequence: CASSLGGTANTGELFF. For the CDR3, the DNA is TGTGCCAGCAGCTTAGGAGGGACAGCGAACACCGGGGAGCTGTTTTTT. V gene TRBV11-2 combines with J gene TRBJ2-2; 7 bases line up with TRBD1. CDR1 is SGHAT, CDR2 FQNNGV, per germline. V shed 1 base, J shed 0 bases, and the junction held 2 bases outside the gene matches. The CDR3 has 16 amino acids.